What follows are 6 T cell receptor beta chains derived from one specimen sequenced in a study of shared clonotypes between healthy human individuals. The assay was immunoSEQ multiplex PCR, and TCRdb's table has in-frame clones only and misses some. The sample yields about 650,000 clones, around 95% seen once. In the naive CD8 group, cells lacked CD45RO and were positively selected for CCR7, so terminally differentiated effector memory CD45RA+ cells were left out. The sequenced sample consisted of naive CD8+ T cells sorted from blood. The receptors shown here come from a woman aged 30 to 39 in good health.

The V gene is TRBV2, the J gene TRBJ1-4; 7 bases match TRBD1. The length of the CDR3 is 15 residues. Germline V gives CDR1 SNHLY, CDR2 FYNNEI. With 4 bases clipped from V and 8 bases from J, the junction kept 10 bases outside the gene matches. The CDR3 DNA is TGTGCCAGCAGTGCAGGGACAGCTTTTAGGGAAAAACTGTTTTTT. It yields the protein CASSAGTAFREKLFF.

CDR3: CASSSPGYNQPQHF. The CDR3 nucleotides are TGTGCCAGCAGTTCTCCGGGCTACAATCAGCCCCAGCATTTT. The chain joins TRBV28 to TRBJ1-5; D call uncertain. This CDR3 contains 14 residues. The V gene lost 4 bases and the J gene lost 3 bases, with 10 bases spanning the gap. Germline CDR1 MDHEN, CDR2 SYDVKM.

This chain links TRBV6-5 with TRBJ2-1; D is perhaps TRBD1 or TRBD2 (5 bases each). The CDR3 consists of 14 residues. CDR1 is MNHEY and CDR2 is SVGAGI in the germline V gene. Trimming stripped 6 bases from V and 8 bases from J, with 17 bases between. The CDR3, as DNA: TGTGCCAGCAGCTTGACAGAGGGTACAGATGAGCAGTTCTTC. As protein: CASSLTEGTDEQFF.

The chain links TRBV27 to TRBJ2-1, with D perhaps matching TRBD2 (7 bases). Deletions cut 7 bases from V and 2 bases from J, with 12 bases between. In germline, CDR1 is MNHEY, CDR2 SMNVEV (reference sequence). The CDR3 extends over 14 amino acids. CDR3 loop: CASTSGGAYNEQFF. The CDR3 DNA reads TGTGCCAGCACATCGGGGGGCGCCTACAATGAGCAGTTCTTC.

This CDR3 is CASSIVTGGEQYF. In DNA, the CDR3 is TGTGCCAGTAGTATCGTGACAGGGGGCGAGCAGTACTTC. This sequence joins TRBV19 and TRBJ2-7, with TRBD1 matching 9 bases. V shed 3 bases and J 6 bases; nucleotides not matched to a gene: 3. The germline V gene encodes CDR1 LNHDA and CDR2 SQIVND (reference sequence). This CDR3 spans 13 amino acids. The complete variable domain, with remaining parts taken from reference TRBV19 and TRBJ2-7, reads DGGITQSPKYLFRKEGQNVTLSCEQNLNHDAMYWYRQDPGQGLRLIYYSQIVNDFQKGDIAEGYSVSREKKESFPLTVTSAQKNPTAFYLCASSIVTGGEQYFGPGTRLTVT.

The chain has TRBV27 and TRBJ2-1, with a weak D call TRBD2 (5 bases). This CDR3 contains 13 residues. Germline V gives CDR1 MNHEY, CDR2 SMNVEV (reference sequence). Trimming cost V 5 bases and J 3 bases, with 8 bases left between them. CDR3 sequence reads: CASSLRDYNEQFF. CDR3 DNA sequence: TGTGCCAGCAGTCTCCGGGACTACAATGAGCAGTTCTTC.